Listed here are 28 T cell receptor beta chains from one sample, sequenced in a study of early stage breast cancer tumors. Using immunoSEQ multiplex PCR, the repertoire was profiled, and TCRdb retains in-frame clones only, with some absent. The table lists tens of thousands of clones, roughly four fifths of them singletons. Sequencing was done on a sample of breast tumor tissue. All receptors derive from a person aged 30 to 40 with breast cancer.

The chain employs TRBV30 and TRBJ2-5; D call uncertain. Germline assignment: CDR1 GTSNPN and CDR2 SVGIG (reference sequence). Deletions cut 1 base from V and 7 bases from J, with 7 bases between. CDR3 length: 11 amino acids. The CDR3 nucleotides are TGTGCCTGGAGTGAGGGTCTGACCCAGTACTTC. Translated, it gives CAWSEGLTQYF.

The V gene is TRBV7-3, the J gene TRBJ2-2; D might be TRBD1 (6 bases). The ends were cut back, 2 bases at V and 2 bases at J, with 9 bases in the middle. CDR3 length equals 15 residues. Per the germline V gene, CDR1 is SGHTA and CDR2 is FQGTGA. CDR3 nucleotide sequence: TGTGCCAGCAGCTTAGGGACACTTAACACCGGGGAGCTGTTTTTT. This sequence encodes CASSLGTLNTGELFF.

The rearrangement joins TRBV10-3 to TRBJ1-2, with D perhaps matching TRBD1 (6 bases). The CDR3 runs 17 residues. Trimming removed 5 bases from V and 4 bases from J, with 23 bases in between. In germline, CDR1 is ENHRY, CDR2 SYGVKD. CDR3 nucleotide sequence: TGTGCCATCAGTCCAGGGGTAGGCTTGGGTCAGGGCTATGGCTACACCTTC. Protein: CAISPGVGLGQGYGYTF.

The CDR3 nucleotides read TGTGCCAGCAGCCAGGACCCGATACCTGGAAACACCATATATTTT. It encodes CASSQDPIPGNTIYF. V usage is TRBV5-5 and J usage is TRBJ1-3; no definite D call. The CDR3 length is 15 residues. CDR1 and CDR2 from the germline V gene are SGHKS and YYEKEE (reference sequence). The V end was cut by 4 bases, the J end by 2 bases, with 13 bases between.

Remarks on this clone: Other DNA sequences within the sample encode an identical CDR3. The CDR3 nucleotides read TGTGCCAGCAGCAGCATAGCGGGACCCTACGAGCAGTACTTC. Amino acid sequence: CASSSIAGPYEQYF. The gene calls are TRBV7-8 and TRBJ2-7; 8 bases line up with TRBD2. CDR1 is SGHVS, CDR2 FQNEAQ, per germline. There are 14 residues in the CDR3. J lost 2 bases, V lost 5 bases, and 5 bases had no gene match.

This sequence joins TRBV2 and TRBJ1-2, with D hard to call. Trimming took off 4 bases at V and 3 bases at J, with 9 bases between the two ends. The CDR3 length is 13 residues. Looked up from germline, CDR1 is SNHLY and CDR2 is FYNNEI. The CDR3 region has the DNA TGTGCCAGCAGTGTTGTGGGCGACTATGGCTACACCTTC. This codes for CASSVVGDYGYTF. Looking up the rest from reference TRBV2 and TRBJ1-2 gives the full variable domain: EPEVTQTPSHQVTQMGQEVILRCVPISNHLYFYWYRQILGQKVEFLVSFYNNEISEKSEIFDDQFSVERPDGSNFTLKIRSTKLEDSAMYFCASSVVGDYGYTFGSGTRLTVV.

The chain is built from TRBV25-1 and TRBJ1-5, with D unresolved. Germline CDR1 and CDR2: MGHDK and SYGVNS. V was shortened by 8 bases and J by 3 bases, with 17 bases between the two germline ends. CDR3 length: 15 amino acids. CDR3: CASASSWTLNQPQHF. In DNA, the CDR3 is TGTGCCAGCGCGTCGTCTTGGACTCTCAATCAGCCCCAGCATTTT.

The CDR3 DNA reads TGTGCCAGCAGCCAGACGGACAGGTACGACACTGAAGCTTTCTTT. Protein sequence: CASSQTDRYDTEAFF. J is TRBJ1-1 and V is TRBV4-2, with 7 nucleotides matching TRBD1. V lost 3 bases and J lost 3; bases outside the gene matches: 7. CDR3 length: 15 amino acids. In germline, CDR1 is LGHNA, CDR2 YNFKEQ.

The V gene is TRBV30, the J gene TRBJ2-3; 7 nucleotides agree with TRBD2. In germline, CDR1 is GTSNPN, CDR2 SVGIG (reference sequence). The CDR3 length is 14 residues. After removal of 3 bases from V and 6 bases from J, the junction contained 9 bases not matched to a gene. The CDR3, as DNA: TGTGCCTGGAGCCAAGGGCAGGGAGGGGATACGCAGTATTTT. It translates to CAWSQGQGGDTQYF. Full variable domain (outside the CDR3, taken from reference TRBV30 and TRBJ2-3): SQTIHQWPATLVQPVGSPLSLECTVEGTSNPNLYWYRQAAGRGLQLLFYSVGIGQISSEVPQNLSASRPQDRQFILSSKKLLLSDSGFYLCAWSQGQGGDTQYFGPGTRLTVL.

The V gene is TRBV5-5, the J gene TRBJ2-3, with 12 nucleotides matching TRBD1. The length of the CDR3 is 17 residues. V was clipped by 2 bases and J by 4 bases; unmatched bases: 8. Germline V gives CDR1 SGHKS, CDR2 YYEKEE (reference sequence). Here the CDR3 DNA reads TGTGCCAGCAGCTTTCAAGGGACAGGGGGCTTCCCAGATACGCAGTATTTT. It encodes CASSFQGTGGFPDTQYF. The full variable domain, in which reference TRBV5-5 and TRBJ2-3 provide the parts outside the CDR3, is DAGVTQSPTHLIKTRGQQVTLRCSPISGHKSVSWYQQVLGQGPQFIFQYYEKEERGRGNFPDRFSARQFPNYSSELNVNALLLGDSALYLCASSFQGTGGFPDTQYFGPGTRLTVL.

The CDR3 loop is CASSPGMGPYEQYF. In nucleotides, the CDR3 is TGCGCCAGCAGCCCCGGGATGGGTCCCTACGAGCAGTACTTC. This chain uses TRBV10-1 with TRBJ2-7; a weak D match, TRBD2 (5 bases). The CDR3 length is 14 residues. Germline V gene data show CDR1 as WNHNN and CDR2 as SYGVQD (reference sequence). V was pared by 6 bases and J by 2 bases, with 14 bases between.

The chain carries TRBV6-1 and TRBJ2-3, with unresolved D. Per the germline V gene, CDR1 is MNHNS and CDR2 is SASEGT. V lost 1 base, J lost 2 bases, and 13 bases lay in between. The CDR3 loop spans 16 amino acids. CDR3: CASSEDWQFLTDTQYF. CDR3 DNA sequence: TGTGCCAGCAGTGAAGATTGGCAGTTCCTCACAGATACGCAGTATTTT.

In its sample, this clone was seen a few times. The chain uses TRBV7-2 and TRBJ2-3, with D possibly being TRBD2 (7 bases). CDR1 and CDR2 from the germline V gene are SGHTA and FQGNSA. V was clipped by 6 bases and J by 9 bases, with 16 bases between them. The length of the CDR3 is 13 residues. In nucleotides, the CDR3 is TGTGCCAGCAGTCGGGGGGCGCCAGGGACGCAGTATTTT. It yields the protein CASSRGAPGTQYF. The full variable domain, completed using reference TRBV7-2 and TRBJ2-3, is GAGVSQSPSNKVTEKGKDVELRCDPISGHTALYWYRQSLGQGLEFLIYFQGNSAPDKSGLPSDRFSAERTGGSVSTLTIQRTQQEDSAVYLCASSRGAPGTQYFGPGTRLTVL.

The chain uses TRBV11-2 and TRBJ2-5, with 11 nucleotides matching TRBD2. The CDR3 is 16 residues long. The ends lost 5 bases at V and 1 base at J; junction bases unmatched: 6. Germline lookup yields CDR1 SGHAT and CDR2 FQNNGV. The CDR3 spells CASSLHSGRAQETQYF. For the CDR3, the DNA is TGTGCCAGCAGCCTGCATAGCGGGAGGGCCCAAGAGACCCAGTACTTC.

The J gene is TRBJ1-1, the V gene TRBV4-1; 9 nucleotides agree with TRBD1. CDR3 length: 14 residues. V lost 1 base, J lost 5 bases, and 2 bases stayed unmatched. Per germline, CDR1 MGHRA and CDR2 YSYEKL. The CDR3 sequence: CASSQGTGATEAFF. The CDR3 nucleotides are TGCGCCAGCAGCCAAGGGACAGGGGCGACTGAAGCTTTCTTT.

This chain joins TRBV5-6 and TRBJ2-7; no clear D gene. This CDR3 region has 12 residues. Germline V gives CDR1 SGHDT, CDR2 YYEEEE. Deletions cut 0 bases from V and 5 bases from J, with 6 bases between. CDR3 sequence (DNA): TGTGCCAGCAGCTTGGTAGGCGACGAGCAGTACTTC. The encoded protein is CASSLVGDEQYF. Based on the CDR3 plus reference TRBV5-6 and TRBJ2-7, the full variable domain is DAGVTQSPTHLIKTRGQQVTLRCSPKSGHDTVSWYQQALGQGPQFIFQYYEEEERQRGNFPDRFSGHQFPNYSSELNVNALLLGDSALYLCASSLVGDEQYFGPGTRLTVT.

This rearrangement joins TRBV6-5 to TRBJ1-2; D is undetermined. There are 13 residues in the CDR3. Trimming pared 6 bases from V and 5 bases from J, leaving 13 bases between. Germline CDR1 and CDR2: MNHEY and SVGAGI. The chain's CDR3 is CASSPDGPYGYTF. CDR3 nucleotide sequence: TGTGCCAGCAGCCCGGACGGTCCATATGGCTACACCTTC.

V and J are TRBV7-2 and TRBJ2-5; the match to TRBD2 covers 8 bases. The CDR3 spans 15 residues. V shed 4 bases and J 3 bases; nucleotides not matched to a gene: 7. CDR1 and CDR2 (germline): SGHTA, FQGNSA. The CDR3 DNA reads TGTGCCAGCAGCTACCCGGGAGGGGGTAAAGAGACCCAGTACTTC. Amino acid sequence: CASSYPGGGKETQYF.

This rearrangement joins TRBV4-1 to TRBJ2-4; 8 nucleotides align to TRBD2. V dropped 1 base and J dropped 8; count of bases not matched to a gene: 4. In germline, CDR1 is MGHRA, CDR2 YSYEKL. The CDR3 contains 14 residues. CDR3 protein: CASSQGGGLDIQYF. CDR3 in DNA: TGCGCCAGCAGCCAAGGCGGGGGGCTGGACATTCAGTACTTC.

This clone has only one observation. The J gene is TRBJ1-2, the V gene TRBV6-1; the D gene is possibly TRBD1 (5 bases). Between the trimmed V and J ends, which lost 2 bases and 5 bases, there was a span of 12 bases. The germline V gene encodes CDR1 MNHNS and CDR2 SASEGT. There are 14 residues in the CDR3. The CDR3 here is CASSEYDSPYGYTF. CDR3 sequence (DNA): TGTGCCAGCAGTGAATACGACAGTCCGTATGGCTACACCTTC.

CDR3 in amino acids: CRDSASPMNTEAFF. The CDR3 nucleotides are TGTAGGGACAGTGCTAGCCCTATGAACACTGAAGCTTTCTTT. The chain uses TRBV2 and TRBJ1-1, with TRBD1 identical over 7 bases. The CDR3 length is 14 residues. Germline V CDR1 and CDR2: SNHLY, FYNNEI. The full variable domain, in which reference TRBV2 and TRBJ1-1 provide the parts outside the CDR3, is EPEVTQTPSHQVTQMGQEVILRCVPISNHLYFYWYRQILGQKVEFLVSFYNNEISEKSEIFDDQFSVERPDGSNFTLKIRSTKLEDSAMYFCRDSASPMNTEAFFGQGTRLTVV.

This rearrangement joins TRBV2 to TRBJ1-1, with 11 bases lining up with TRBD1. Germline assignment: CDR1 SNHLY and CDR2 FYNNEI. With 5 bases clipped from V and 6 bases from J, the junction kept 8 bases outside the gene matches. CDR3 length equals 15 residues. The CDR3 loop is CASSPPGQGAAEAFF. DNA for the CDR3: TGTGCCAGCAGTCCCCCCGGACAGGGGGCGGCTGAAGCTTTCTTT.

The CDR3: CASSLERATDTQYF. The CDR3 bases are TGTGCCAGCAGCTTAGAGCGGGCCACAGATACGCAGTATTTT. The gene calls are TRBV5-4 and TRBJ2-3; maybe TRBD2 (6 bases). CDR3 length equals 14 residues. V was trimmed by 2 bases and J by 2 bases, leaving 9 bases between them. CDR1 SGHNT and CDR2 YYREEE come from the germline V gene (reference sequence).

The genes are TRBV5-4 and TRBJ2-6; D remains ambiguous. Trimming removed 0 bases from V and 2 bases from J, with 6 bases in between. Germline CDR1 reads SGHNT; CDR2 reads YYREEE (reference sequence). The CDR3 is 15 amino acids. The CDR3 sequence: CASSLGSPGANVLTF. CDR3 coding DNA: TGTGCCAGCAGCTTGGGAAGCCCTGGGGCCAACGTCCTGACTTTC.

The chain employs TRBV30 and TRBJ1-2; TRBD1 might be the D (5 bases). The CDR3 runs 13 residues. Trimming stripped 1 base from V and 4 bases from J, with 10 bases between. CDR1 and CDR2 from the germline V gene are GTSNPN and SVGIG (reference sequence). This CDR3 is CAWSGGPAYGYTF. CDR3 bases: TGTGCCTGGAGTGGGGGACCCGCCTATGGCTACACCTTC.

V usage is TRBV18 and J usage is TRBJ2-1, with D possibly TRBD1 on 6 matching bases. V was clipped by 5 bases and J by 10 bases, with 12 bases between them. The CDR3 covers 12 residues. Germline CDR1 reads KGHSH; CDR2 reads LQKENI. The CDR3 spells CASSNTGFEQFF. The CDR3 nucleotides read TGTGCCAGCTCAAACACAGGGTTCGAGCAGTTCTTC.

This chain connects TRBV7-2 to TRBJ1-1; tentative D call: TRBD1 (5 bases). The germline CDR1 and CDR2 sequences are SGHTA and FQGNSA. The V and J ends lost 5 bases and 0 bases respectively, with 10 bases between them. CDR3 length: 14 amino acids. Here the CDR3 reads CASSRGPVNTEAFF. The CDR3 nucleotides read TGTGCCAGCAGCCGGGGACCGGTGAACACTGAAGCTTTCTTT.

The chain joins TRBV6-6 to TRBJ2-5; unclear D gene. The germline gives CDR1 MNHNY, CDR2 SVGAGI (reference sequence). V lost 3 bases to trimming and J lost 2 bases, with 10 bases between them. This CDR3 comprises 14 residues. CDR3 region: CASSYRYRQETQYF. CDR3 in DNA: TGTGCCAGCAGTTATCGGTACAGACAAGAGACCCAGTACTTC.